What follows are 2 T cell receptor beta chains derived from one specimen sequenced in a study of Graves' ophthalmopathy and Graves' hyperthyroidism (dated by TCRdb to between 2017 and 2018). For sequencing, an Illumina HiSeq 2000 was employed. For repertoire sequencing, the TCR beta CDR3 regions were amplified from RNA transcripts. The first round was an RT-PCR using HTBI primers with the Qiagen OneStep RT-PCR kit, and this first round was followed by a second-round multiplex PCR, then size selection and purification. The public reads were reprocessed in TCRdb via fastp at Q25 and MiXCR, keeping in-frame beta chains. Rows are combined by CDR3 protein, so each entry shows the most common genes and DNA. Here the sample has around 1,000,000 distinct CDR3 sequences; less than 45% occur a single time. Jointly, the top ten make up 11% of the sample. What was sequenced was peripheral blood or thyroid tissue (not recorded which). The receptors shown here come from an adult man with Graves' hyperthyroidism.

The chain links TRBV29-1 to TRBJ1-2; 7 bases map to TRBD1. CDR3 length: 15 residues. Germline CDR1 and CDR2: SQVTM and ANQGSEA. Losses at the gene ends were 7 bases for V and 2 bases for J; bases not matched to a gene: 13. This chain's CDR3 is CSGLVGGTDNYGYTF. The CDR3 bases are TGCAGCGGTCTGGTGGGGGGGACAGACAACTATGGCTACACCTTC.

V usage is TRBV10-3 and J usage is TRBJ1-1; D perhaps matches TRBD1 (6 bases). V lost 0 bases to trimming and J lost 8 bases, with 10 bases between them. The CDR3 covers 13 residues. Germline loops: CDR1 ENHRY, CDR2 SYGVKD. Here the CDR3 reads CAISESRTAEAFF. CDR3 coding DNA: TGTGCCATCAGTGAGTCTCGGACAGCGGAAGCTTTCTTT.